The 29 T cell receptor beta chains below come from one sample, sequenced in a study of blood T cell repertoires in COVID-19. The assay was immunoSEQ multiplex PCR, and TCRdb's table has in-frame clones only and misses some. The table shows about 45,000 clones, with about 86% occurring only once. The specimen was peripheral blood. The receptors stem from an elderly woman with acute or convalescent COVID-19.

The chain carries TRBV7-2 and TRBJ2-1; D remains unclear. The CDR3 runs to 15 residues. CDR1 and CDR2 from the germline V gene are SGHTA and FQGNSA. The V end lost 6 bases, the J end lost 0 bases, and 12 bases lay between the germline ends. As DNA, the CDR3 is TGTGCCAGCAGACCGTCGCTAACCTCCTACAATGAGCAGTTCTTC. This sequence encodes CASRPSLTSYNEQFF.

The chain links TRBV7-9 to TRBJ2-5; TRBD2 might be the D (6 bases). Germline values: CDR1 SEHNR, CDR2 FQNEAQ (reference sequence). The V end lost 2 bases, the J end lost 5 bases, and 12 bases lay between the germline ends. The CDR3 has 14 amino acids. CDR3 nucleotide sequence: TGTGCCAGCAGCTTACGGGGGATCGACGAGACCCAGTACTTC. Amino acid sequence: CASSLRGIDETQYF.

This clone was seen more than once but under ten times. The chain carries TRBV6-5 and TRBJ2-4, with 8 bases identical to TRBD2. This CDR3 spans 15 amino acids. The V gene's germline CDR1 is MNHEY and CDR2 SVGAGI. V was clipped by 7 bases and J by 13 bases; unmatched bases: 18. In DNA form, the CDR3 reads TGTGCCAGCACCCCGGGGCAAGCGGGGGAGGAAAGGCAGTACTTC. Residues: CASTPGQAGEERQYF.

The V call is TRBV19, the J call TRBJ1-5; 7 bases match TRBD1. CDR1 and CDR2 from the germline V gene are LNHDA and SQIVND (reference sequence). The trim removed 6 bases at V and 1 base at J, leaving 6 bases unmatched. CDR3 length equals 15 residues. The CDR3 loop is CASRPTGPSNQPQHF. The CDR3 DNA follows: TGTGCCAGTAGGCCGACAGGGCCCAGCAATCAGCCCCAGCATTTT.

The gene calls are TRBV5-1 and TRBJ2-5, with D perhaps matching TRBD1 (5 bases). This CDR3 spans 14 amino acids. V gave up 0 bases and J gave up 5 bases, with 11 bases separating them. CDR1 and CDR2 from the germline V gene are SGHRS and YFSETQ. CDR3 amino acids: CASSLDNRQETQYF. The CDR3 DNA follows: TGCGCCAGCAGCTTGGATAACAGGCAGGAGACCCAGTACTTC.

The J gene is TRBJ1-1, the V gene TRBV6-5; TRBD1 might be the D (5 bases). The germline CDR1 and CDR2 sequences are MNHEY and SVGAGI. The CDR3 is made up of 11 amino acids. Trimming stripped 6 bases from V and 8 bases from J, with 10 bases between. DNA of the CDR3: TGTGCCAGCAGCCTCAGGGTAGAAGCTTTCTTT. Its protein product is CASSLRVEAFF.

In DNA form, the CDR3 reads TGTGCCAGCAGCTCACCAGGGGGGCGGGCCACCTTTAACTATGGCTACACCTTC. Translating it yields CASSSPGGRATFNYGYTF. The chain joins TRBV6-2 or TRBV6-3 to TRBJ1-2; 7 bases fit TRBD1. This CDR3 spans 18 amino acids. V lost 6 bases, J lost 1 base, and 17 bases stayed unmatched. Per the germline V gene, CDR1 is MNHEY and CDR2 is SVGEGT.

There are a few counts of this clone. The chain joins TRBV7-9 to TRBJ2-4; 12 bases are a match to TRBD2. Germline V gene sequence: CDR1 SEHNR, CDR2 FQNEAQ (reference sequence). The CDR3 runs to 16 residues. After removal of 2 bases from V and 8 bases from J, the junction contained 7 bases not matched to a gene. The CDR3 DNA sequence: TGTGCCAGCAGCTTAAGACTAGCGGGGGCAGCCGACATTCAGTACTTC. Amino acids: CASSLRLAGAADIQYF.

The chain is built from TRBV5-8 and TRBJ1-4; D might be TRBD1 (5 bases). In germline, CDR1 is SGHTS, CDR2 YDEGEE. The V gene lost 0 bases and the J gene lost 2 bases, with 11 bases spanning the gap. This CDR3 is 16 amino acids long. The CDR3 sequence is CASSLELGGTNEKLFF. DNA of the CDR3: TGTGCCAGCAGCTTGGAGTTGGGGGGGACTAATGAAAAACTGTTTTTT.

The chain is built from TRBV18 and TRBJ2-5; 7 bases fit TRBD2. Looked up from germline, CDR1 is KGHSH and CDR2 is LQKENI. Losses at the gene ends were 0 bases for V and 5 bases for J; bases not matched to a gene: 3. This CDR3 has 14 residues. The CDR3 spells CASSPPIGRETQYF. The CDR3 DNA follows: TGTGCCAGCTCACCACCGATCGGGAGGGAGACCCAGTACTTC.

The CDR3 DNA sequence: TGTGCCAGTAGACATGACAGGGACAATCAGCCCCAGCATTTT. Protein: CASRHDRDNQPQHF. The chain has TRBV19 and TRBJ1-5, with 7 bases lining up with TRBD1. The V segment lost 6 bases and the J segment 3 bases; nucleotides outside the gene matches: 5. The CDR3 runs 14 residues. CDR1 and CDR2 (germline): LNHDA, SQIVND (reference sequence).

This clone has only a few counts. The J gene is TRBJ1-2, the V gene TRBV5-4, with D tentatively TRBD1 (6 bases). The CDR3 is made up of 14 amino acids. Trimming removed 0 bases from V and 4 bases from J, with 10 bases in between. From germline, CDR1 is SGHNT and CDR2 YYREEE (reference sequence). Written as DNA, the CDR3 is TGTGCCAGCAGCTTGGTACAGGGAATCTATGGCTACACCTTC. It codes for CASSLVQGIYGYTF. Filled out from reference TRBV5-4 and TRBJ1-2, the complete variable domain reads ETGVTQSPTHLIKTRGQQVTLRCSSQSGHNTVSWYQQALGQGPQFIFQYYREEENGRGNFPPRFSGLQFPNYSSELNVNALELDDSALYLCASSLVQGIYGYTFGSGTRLTVV.

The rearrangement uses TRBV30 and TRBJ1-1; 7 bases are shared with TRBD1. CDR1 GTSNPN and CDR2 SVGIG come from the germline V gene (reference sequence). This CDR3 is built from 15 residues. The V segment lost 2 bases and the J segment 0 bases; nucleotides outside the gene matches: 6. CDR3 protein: CAWSHGDSMNTEAFF. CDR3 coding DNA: TGTGCCTGGAGTCACGGGGACAGCATGAACACTGAAGCTTTCTTT.

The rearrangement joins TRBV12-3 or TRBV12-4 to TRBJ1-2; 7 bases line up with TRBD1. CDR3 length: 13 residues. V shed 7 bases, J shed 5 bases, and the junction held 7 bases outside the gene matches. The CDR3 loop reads CASITRGSYGYTF. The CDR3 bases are TGTGCCAGCATTACCAGGGGGTCTTATGGCTACACCTTC.

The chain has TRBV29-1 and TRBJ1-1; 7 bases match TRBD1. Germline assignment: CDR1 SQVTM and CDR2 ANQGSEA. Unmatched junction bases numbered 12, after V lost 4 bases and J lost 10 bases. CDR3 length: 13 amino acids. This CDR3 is CSVVEGASGRAFF. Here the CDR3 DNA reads TGCAGCGTTGTTGAGGGGGCGAGTGGTAGAGCTTTCTTT.

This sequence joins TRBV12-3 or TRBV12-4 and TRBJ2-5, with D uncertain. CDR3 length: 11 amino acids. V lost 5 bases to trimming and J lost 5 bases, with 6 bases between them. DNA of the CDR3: TGTGCCAGCAGTCTCGGGGAGACCCAGTACTTC. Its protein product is CASSLGETQYF.

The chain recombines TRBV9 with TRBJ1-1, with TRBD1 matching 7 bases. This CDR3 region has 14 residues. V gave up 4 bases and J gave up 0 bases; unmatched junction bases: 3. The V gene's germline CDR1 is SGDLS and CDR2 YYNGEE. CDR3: CASSTGQMNTEAFF. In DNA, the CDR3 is TGTGCCAGCAGCACGGGACAGATGAACACTGAAGCTTTCTTT.

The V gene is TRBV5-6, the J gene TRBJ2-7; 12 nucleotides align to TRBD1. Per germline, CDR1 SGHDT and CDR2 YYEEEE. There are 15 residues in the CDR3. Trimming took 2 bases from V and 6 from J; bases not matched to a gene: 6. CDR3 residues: CASSFVGQGAVEQYF. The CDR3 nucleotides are TGTGCCAGCAGCTTTGTGGGACAGGGGGCCGTCGAGCAGTACTTC.

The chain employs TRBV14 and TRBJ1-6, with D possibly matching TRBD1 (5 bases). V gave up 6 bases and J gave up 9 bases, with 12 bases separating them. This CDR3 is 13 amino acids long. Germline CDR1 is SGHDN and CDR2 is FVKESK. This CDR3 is CASRLVGGSPLHF. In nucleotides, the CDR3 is TGTGCCAGCAGGCTCGTGGGGGGTTCACCCCTCCACTTT.

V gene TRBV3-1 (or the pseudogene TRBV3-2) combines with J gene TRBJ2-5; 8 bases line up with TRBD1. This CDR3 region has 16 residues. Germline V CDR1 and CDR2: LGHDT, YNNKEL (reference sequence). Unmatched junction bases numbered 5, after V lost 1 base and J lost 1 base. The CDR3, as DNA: TGTGCCAGCAGCCAAGCCCCAGGACAGGGCCAAGAGACCCAGTACTTC. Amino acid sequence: CASSQAPGQGQETQYF.

The CDR3 DNA is TGTGCCAGCAGCTTAGGTCAGGGGAACACTGAAGCTTTCTTT. It is translated as CASSLGQGNTEAFF. The gene calls are TRBV7-9 and TRBJ1-1, with a tentative D call TRBD1 (5 bases). The CDR3 consists of 14 residues. Germline V CDR1 and CDR2: SEHNR, FQNEAQ (reference sequence). Trimming left V 1 base short and J 1 base short, with 7 bases between.

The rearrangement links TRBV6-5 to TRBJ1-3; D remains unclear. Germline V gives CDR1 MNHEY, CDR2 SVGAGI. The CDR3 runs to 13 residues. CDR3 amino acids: CVTARDSGNTIYF. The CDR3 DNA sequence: TGTGTCACTGCGAGGGACTCTGGAAACACCATATATTTT.

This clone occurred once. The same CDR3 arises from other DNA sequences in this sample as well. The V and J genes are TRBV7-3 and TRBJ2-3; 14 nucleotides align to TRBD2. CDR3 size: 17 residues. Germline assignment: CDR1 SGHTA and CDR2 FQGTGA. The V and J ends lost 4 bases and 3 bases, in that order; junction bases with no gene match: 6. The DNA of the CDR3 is TGTGCCAGCAGCTCACGACTAGCGGGGGGGCCTACAGATACGCAGTATTTT. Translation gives CASSSRLAGGPTDTQYF. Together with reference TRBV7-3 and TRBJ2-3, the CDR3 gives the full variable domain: GAGVSQTPSNKVTEKGKYVELRCDPISGHTALYWYRQSLGQGPEFLIYFQGTGAADDSGLPNDRFFAVRPEGSVSTLKIQRTERGDSAVYLCASSSRLAGGPTDTQYFGPGTRLTVL.

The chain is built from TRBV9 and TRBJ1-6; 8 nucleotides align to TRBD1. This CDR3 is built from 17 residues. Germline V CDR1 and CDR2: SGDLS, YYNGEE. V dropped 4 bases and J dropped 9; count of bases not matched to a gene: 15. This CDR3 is CASSPGFAGGFSSPLHF. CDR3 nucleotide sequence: TGTGCCAGCAGCCCCGGATTCGCAGGGGGCTTTAGTTCACCCCTCCACTTT. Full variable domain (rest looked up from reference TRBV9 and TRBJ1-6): DSGVTQTPKHLITATGQRVTLRCSPRSGDLSVYWYQQSLDQGLQFLIQYYNGEERAKGNILERFSAQQFPDLHSELNLSSLELGDSALYFCASSPGFAGGFSSPLHFGNGTRLTVT.

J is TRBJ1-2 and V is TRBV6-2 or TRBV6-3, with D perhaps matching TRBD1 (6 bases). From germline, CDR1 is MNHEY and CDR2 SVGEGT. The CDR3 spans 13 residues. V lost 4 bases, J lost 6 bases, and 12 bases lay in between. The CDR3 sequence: CASSFKGEDGYTF. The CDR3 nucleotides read TGTGCCAGCAGTTTCAAGGGGGAAGATGGCTACACCTTC.

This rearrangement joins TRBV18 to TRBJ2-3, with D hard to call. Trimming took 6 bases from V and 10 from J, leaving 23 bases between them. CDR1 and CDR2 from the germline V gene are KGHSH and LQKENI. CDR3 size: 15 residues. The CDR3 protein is CASSPPTVTPTAQYF. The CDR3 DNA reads TGTGCCAGCTCCCCCCCCACGGTCACGCCCACGGCGCAGTATTTT.

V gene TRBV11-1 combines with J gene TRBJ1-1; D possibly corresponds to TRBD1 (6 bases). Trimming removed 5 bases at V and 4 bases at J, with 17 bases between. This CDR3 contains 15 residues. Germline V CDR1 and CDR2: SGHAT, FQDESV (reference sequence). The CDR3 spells CASSPREGVGTEAFF. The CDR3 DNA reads TGTGCCAGCAGCCCGCGTGAGGGGGTGGGCACTGAAGCTTTCTTT.

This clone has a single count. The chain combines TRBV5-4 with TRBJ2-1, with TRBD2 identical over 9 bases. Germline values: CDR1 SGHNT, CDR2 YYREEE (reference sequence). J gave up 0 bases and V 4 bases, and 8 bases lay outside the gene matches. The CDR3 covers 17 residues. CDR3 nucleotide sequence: TGTGCCAGCAGCCGGGGGGTAGCGGGGGACTCCTACAATGAGCAGTTCTTC. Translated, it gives CASSRGVAGDSYNEQFF. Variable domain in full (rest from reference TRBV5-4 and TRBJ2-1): ETGVTQSPTHLIKTRGQQVTLRCSSQSGHNTVSWYQQALGQGPQFIFQYYREEENGRGNFPPRFSGLQFPNYSSELNVNALELDDSALYLCASSRGVAGDSYNEQFFGPGTRLTVL.

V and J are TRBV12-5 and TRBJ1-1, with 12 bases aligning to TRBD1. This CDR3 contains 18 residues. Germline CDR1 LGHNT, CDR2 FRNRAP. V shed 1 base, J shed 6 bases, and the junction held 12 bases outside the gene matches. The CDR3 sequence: CASGLGWDRGPSGAEAFF. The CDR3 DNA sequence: TGTGCTAGTGGTTTGGGATGGGACAGGGGGCCATCGGGCGCTGAAGCTTTCTTT.